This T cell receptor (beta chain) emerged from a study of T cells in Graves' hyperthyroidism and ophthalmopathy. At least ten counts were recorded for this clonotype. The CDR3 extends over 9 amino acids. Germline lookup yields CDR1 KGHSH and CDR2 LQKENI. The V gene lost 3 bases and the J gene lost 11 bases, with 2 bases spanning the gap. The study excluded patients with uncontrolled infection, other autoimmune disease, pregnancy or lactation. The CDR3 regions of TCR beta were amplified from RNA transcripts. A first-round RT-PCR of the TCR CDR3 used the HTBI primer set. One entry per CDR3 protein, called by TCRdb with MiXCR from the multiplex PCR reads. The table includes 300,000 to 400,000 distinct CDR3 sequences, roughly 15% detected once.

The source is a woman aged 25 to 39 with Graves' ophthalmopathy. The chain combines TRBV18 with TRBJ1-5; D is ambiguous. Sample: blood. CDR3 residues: CASSPTQHF. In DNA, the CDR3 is TGTGCCAGCTCACCGACCCAGCATTTT. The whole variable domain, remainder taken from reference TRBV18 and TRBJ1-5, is NAGVMQNPRHLVRRRGQEARLRCSPMKGHSHVYWYRQLPEEGLKFMVYLQKENIIDESGMPKERFSAEFPKEGPSILRIQQVVRGDSAAYFCASSPTQHFGDGTRLSIL.